This T cell receptor (beta chain) came from a study of early T cells in non-severe SARS-CoV-2 infection. Trimming cost V 5 bases and J 2 bases; bases outside gene matches: 2. CDR1 and CDR2 (germline): SNHLY, FYNNEI. The CDR3 length is 14 residues. Points from the study as a whole: Matching with VDJdb favored anti-spike CD8 responses (missing private and CD4 specificities).

This clonotype was picked up a small number of times. No antigen is known for it. Researchers tagged individual cDNA molecules with unique molecular identifiers. Via MiXCR, TCRdb re-called the 5' RACE reads, giving one row per CDR3 protein. The data contain around 65,000 distinct CDR3 sequences, around an eighth of them singletons. V usage is TRBV2 and J usage is TRBJ1-5, with 8 positions matching TRBD1. The starting material was whole blood, obtained at baseline. The receptor comes from an adult who was a healthcare worker with PCR-confirmed SARS-CoV-2 infection or an uninfected control (not recorded which). Here the CDR3 reads CASSTGQGNQPQHF. DNA of the CDR3: TGTGCCAGCAGTACGGGACAGGGCAATCAGCCCCAGCATTTT.